These 20 T cell receptor beta chains were all obtained from the same sample, sequenced in a study of T cells after yellow fever vaccination. TCRdb ran MiXCR on the 5' RACE reads and lists one entry per CDR3 protein. The profile covers some 350,000 distinct CDR3 sequences, with 4% appearing a single time and around 24% taken by the ten largest. The material was PBMCs, obtained 5 days after the yellow fever booster vaccination. These receptors all come from a man younger than 35 who received the YFV17D yellow fever vaccine.

The chain links TRBV5-1 to TRBJ2-7; 7 nucleotides agree with TRBD2. The CDR3 has 14 residues. The germline V gene encodes CDR1 SGHRS and CDR2 YFSETQ. Trimming removed 4 bases from V and 5 bases from J; junction bases left unmatched: 9. The CDR3 here is CASSRRETRNEQYF. CDR3 in DNA: TGCGCCAGCAGCAGGCGGGAGACGAGGAACGAGCAGTACTTC.

This clonotype was recorded a few times. This sequence joins TRBV5-5 and TRBJ2-7; no firm D call. CDR1 and CDR2 (germline): SGHKS, YYEKEE (reference sequence). This CDR3 is built from 15 residues. V lost 0 bases and J lost 3, with 13 bases in between. CDR3 residues: CASSLGGGVVYEQYV. For the CDR3, the DNA is TGTGCCAGCAGCTTGGGAGGCGGCGTCGTCTACGAGCAGTACGTC.

CDR3 loop: CASSDGTAFFNQPQHF. The CDR3 nucleotides read TGTGCCAGCTCCGACGGGACAGCTTTTTTCAATCAGCCCCAGCATTTT. The genes are TRBV18 and TRBJ1-5; 7 nucleotides align to TRBD1. The CDR3 runs 16 residues. J lost 3 bases, V lost 6 bases, and 11 bases had no gene match. CDR1 is KGHSH, CDR2 LQKENI, per germline.

CDR3 region: CASSAQGKETQYF. The CDR3 DNA follows: TGTGCCAGCAGCGCACAGGGGAAAGAGACCCAGTACTTC. The chain carries TRBV5-4 and TRBJ2-5; 7 positions agree with TRBD1. Germline loops: CDR1 SGHNT, CDR2 YYREEE (reference sequence). The CDR3 has 13 residues. V dropped 4 bases and J dropped 3; count of bases not matched to a gene: 3.

The V gene is TRBV12-3 or TRBV12-4, the J gene TRBJ2-2, with D unclear. There are 15 residues in the CDR3. Trimming shortened V by 6 bases and J by 7 bases, and 18 bases separated the two germline ends. As DNA, the CDR3 is TGTGCCAGCAGCCGAGGACGAAGGGTGCACGGGGAGCTGTTTTTT. This sequence encodes CASSRGRRVHGELFF.

The rearrangement links TRBV4-3 to TRBJ2-1; 9 bases are shared with TRBD2. Per the germline V gene, CDR1 is LGHNA and CDR2 is YSLEER. CDR3 size: 14 residues. The V and J ends lost 3 bases and 15 bases, in that order; junction bases with no gene match: 12. The CDR3 region is CASSQDMIAGDAFF. The CDR3 DNA sequence: TGCGCCAGCAGCCAGGACATGATAGCGGGAGACGCGTTCTTC.

This clonotype was seen more than once but under ten times. This chain connects TRBV6-2 or TRBV6-3 to TRBJ2-3, with D maybe TRBD2 (6 bases). The V end lost 6 bases, the J end lost 6 bases, and 22 bases lay between the germline ends. CDR3 length: 16 residues. The germline gives CDR1 MNHEY, CDR2 SVGEGT. The CDR3, as DNA: TGTGCCAGCAGGACCGAAAGACTAGACCGACGGGATACGCAGTATTTT. Its protein product is CASRTERLDRRDTQYF.

This clonotype has only a few counts. J is TRBJ2-7 and V is TRBV6-5; a possible D gene is TRBD2 (7 bases). Germline CDR1 is MNHEY and CDR2 is SVGAGI. The CDR3 contains 15 residues. V lost 2 bases and J lost 5, with 16 bases in between. The CDR3, as DNA: TGTGCCAGCAGTTACCTCGAGACGGGGGGCCACGAGCAGTACTTC. Translated: CASSYLETGGHEQYF.

This clonotype was seen repeatedly, ten times or more. The CDR3 protein is CASSTWDRHTDTQYF. For the CDR3, the DNA is TGTGCCAGCAGCACCTGGGACAGACACACAGATACGCAGTATTTT. This chain links TRBV21-1 with TRBJ2-3; no check of the table's D call, TRBD1, against the DNA was made. TRBV21-1 is a documented pseudogene. The CDR3 covers 15 residues.

The chain couples TRBV11-3 to TRBJ1-1; 10 bases match TRBD1. V trimming: 1 base; J trimming: 8 bases; junction bases outside the gene matches: 7. CDR3 length: 15 amino acids. Germline V lookup: CDR1 SGHNT, CDR2 YENEEA. This CDR3 reads CASSLGTGTGEEAFF. The DNA of the CDR3 is TGTGCCAGCAGCTTAGGAACGGGGACAGGGGAGGAAGCTTTCTTT.

At least ten counts were recorded for this clonotype. The V call is TRBV28, the J call TRBJ2-2; D is unclear. CDR1 is MDHEN and CDR2 is SYDVKM in the germline V gene. The length of the CDR3 is 13 residues. Trimming took off 2 bases at V and 6 bases at J, with 7 bases between the two ends. CDR3 nucleotides: TGTGCCAGCAGTTTAATAATGGCCGGGGAGCTGTTTTTT. Its translation: CASSLIMAGELFF.

This clonotype was recorded a few times. This chain links TRBV29-1 with TRBJ1-4; 8 positions match TRBD1. Germline V gene data show CDR1 as SQVTM and CDR2 as ANQGSEA. V gave up 6 bases and J gave up 3 bases; unmatched junction bases: 9. The CDR3 covers 15 residues. The CDR3 is CSVINTGGSNEKLFF. Written as DNA, the CDR3 is TGCAGCGTAATTAATACAGGGGGTTCTAATGAAAAACTGTTTTTT.

This clonotype came up a few times. The chain recombines TRBV7-2 with TRBJ2-3; D not certain. The V end was cut by 7 bases, the J end by 5 bases, with 10 bases between. Germline V lookup: CDR1 SGHTA, CDR2 FQGNSA. This CDR3 spans 12 amino acids. The CDR3 nucleotides read TGTGCCAGCATCCAGATGGGAGATACGCAGTATTTT. It yields the protein CASIQMGDTQYF.

The V and J genes are TRBV7-2 and TRBJ2-5; 7 nucleotides align to TRBD2. The CDR3 totals 14 residues. V gave up 6 bases and J gave up 2 bases; unmatched junction bases: 6. Germline lookup yields CDR1 SGHTA and CDR2 FQGNSA. For the CDR3, the DNA is TGTGCCAGCAGTTCGGGGACTATACAAGAGACCCAGTACTTC. Its translation is CASSSGTIQETQYF.

The J gene is TRBJ1-2, the V gene TRBV4-2, with D possibly TRBD1 on 5 matching bases. Germline V CDR1 and CDR2: LGHNA, YNFKEQ. Trimming removed 0 bases at V and 4 bases at J, with 12 bases between. This CDR3 region has 15 residues. CDR3: CASSQEWGGTYGYTF. In nucleotides, the CDR3 is TGTGCCAGCAGCCAAGAATGGGGCGGTACCTATGGCTACACCTTC.

This clonotype was recorded at least ten times. The genes are TRBV7-2 and TRBJ1-1, with D possibly being TRBD1 (6 bases). V was clipped by 5 bases and J by 4 bases, with 11 bases between them. Germline V gives CDR1 SGHTA, CDR2 FQGNSA. The CDR3 covers 13 residues. The CDR3 loop reads CASSQQGITEAFF. CDR3 bases: TGTGCCAGCAGCCAACAGGGAATCACTGAAGCTTTCTTT.

Concerning this clonotype itself: A clone one base away is much larger, so this may be a read error. This sequence joins TRBV18 and TRBJ2-1; D is perhaps TRBD2 (7 bases). CDR3 length equals 14 residues. CDR1 is KGHSH and CDR2 is LQKENI in the germline V gene. For the CDR3, the DNA is TGTGCCAGCTCACCGGGGGGGGCCTTTGGTGAGCGGTTCTTC. This encodes CASSPGGAFGERFF.

This clonotype occurred a few times. This chain links TRBV7-2 with TRBJ1-2, with D perhaps TRBD1 (6 bases). With 5 bases removed from V and 5 bases from J, the gap between germline ends came to 21 bases. CDR3 length: 16 amino acids. Germline V gene data show CDR1 as SGHTA and CDR2 as FQGNSA. The CDR3 region is CASSPRPLGGLYGYTF. CDR3 bases: TGTGCCAGCAGCCCCCGCCCCCTAGGGGGACTGTATGGCTACACCTTC.

This clonotype has ten or more counts. This chain uses TRBV5-6 with TRBJ1-2; 8 positions agree with TRBD1. The V gene's germline CDR1 is SGHDT and CDR2 YYEEEE. The CDR3 contains 12 residues. Trimming removed 5 bases from V and 7 bases from J; junction bases left unmatched: 4. In DNA form, the CDR3 reads TGTGCCAGCAGATTCGGGACAGGTGGCTACACCTTC. It is translated as CASRFGTGGYTF.

This CDR3 is CASGHGGAQSTDTQYF. The CDR3 nucleotides are TGTGCCAGCGGTCATGGGGGGGCGCAGAGCACAGATACGCAGTATTTT. The chain links TRBV7-2 to TRBJ2-3, with a tentative D call TRBD2 (7 bases). V lost 8 bases, J lost 0 bases, and 18 bases lay in between. This CDR3 contains 16 residues. Germline assignment: CDR1 SGHTA and CDR2 FQGNSA.